This T cell receptor (beta chain) was recorded in a study of shared clonotypes between healthy human individuals (dated by TCRdb to about 2020). About the study as a whole: A couple of women and three men aged 18 to 49 years were included in the cohort. For each donor, three plates each were used for CD4 naive and CD4 memory, two plates were used for CD8 naive, and one plate was used for CD8 memory. The study deeply sequenced blood TCR repertoires of about 5 healthy adults to estimate repertoire size and the extent of clonotype sharing between individuals. To increase sequencing depth and limit assay-specific biases, different laboratories used diverse techniques to prepare libraries and sequence TCR repertoires. Between about 0.85 and 10 billion PBMCs per donor were obtained by leukapheresis. Study-wide conclusions, independent of this receptor: Sharing across several donors was observed for around 4.8% of naive CD4, under 4% of naive CD8, about 2.3% of memory CD4, and approximately 0.41% of memory CD8 clonotypes. Because the study included only a small number of donors, the genetic and exposure-history diversity represented was limited. Naive subsets generally had larger estimated clonotype richness than memory subsets. Sampling was limited to blood, and TCR repertoires in tissue likely differ from TCR repertoires in blood. Pairwise subsampling indicated that sequencing depth was expected to affect the degree of clonotype sharing among donors. Compared with non-shared clonotypes, the clonotypes found in all four sorted-subset donors had higher generation probabilities. Rarefaction of sorted-subset datasets indicated incomplete sequencing despite the large sequencing depth.

From cysteine to phenylalanine, the CDR3 is 14 amino acids long. Only the CDR3 region is kept as DNA, spanning 42 bases read in frame from base 1. V is reduced by 0 bases and J by 2 bases, leaving a spacing of 9 bases between them. In the germline V gene, CDR1 corresponds to SGHTS and CDR2 to YDEGEE. TCR CDR3 regions were amplified from genomic DNA by multiplex PCR using the deep immunoSEQ assay. For each cell subset, the extracted genomic DNA was distributed evenly across all wells of several immunoSEQ 96-well plates, and each plate served as one replicate. For sorted subsets, about 220 ng of genomic DNA, equivalent to about 30,000 T cell genomes, went into each replicate PCR. Purified libraries were quantified with a Qubit 3.0 fluorometer, sized on a Bioanalyzer 2100, and re-quantified with the KAPA Library Quantification kit. Every immunoSEQ 96-well plate was sequenced on a separate single-read 150-cycle Illumina NextSeq 550 flow cell. As for the authors' bioinformatics: Because only junctional sequences without quality scores were contained in the immunoSEQ output, filtering matching that applied to full-length reads could not be performed. Sequences were annotated with PyIR, a Python wrapper for IgBLAST v1.9, using IMGT germline references to assign V/J genes and CDR3. Reads were filtered out if the reads had weak V/J assignments (E-value above 1e-6), no CDR3, stop codons, out-of-frame junctions, or ambiguous translated residues. V3J clonotypes were defined as sequences sharing an identical inferred V gene, J gene, and CDR3 amino acid sequence. The percentage overlap between two repertoires was calculated by dividing the number of shared unique clonotypes by the size of the smaller repertoire. RTK rarefaction, the Chao1 estimator, and Recon v2.1 estimates of unobserved clonotypes were used to assess repertoire richness. Generation probabilities for all TCRbeta clonotypes obtained by the gDNA method from four donors were computed using OLGA. As stored in TCRdb, this immuneACCESS dataset retains in-frame rearrangements with V and J assigned. A fraction of the clones does not appear; measured against another copy, unresolved V genes explain less than half of the discrepancy, and the remainder lacks a known reason. V and J calls and clone size are as listed in that table; D and trimming were resolved from the DNA. Within this sample are around 1.5 million clones, with around 98% of them counted one time only. About 0.45% of the sample is in the top ten clones.

As for this clone: Its antigen has not been determined. The record has no base qualities; no much larger clone is one base away.

The donors were healthy, HIV-negative adults who had no recently reported acute infections or vaccinations. All donors were Caucasian adults living in Nashville, Tennessee, USA. CD4+ T cells were enriched through magnetic negative selection, after which naive cells were positively selected on CD45RA and the remaining negative fraction served as the memory subset. After blood collection by leukapheresis, PBMCs were isolated using Ficoll-Histopaque density gradient centrifugation and then cryopreserved in the vapor phase of liquid nitrogen. Purity and quantity of every magnetically sorted T cell population were checked by analytical flow cytometry. Genomic DNA was isolated from every sorted fraction and measured by UV absorbance on a Nanodrop 2000c.

The sequencing sample was made of naive CD4+ T cells sorted from blood. The sample's cell subset or site, from its label and the paper: CD45RA+ positively selected. The chain links TRBV5-8 with TRBJ2-7, with the D gene too uncertain to name. The TCR originated in a man aged 30 to 45 in good health. The CDR3 amino acid sequence is: CASSLGQLTYEQYF. Read as DNA, the sequence is TGTGCCAGCAGCTTGGGCCAGCTCACCTACGAGCAGTACTTC.